This T cell receptor (beta chain) was recovered during a study of CD8+CD57+ T cells in acquired aplastic anemia. The patients chosen for sequencing had shown expansion of CD8+CD57+ cells (detected by flow cytometry). V lost 2 bases and J lost 6, with 23 bases in between. This CDR3 contains 17 residues. From germline, CDR1 is SGHDN and CDR2 FVKESK. Researchers used genomic DNA as the template to profile TCR beta VDJ and CDR3. TCRdb recomputed calls from the reads with MiXCR, one row per CDR3 protein. This table holds 270,000 or so distinct CDR3 sequences, approximately 79% found once. The source material was sorted CD4+, CD8+, or CD8+CD57+ T cells (not recorded which) from PBMCs. This receptor was obtained from a human donor with aplastic anemia. The J gene is TRBJ2-7, the V gene TRBV14, with D possibly matching TRBD2 (6 bases). CDR3 sequence (DNA): TGTGCCAGCAGCCAACGCCCATGGCGGGGACCTCCAGGCGAGCAGTACGTC. Translating it yields CASSQRPWRGPPGEQYV.